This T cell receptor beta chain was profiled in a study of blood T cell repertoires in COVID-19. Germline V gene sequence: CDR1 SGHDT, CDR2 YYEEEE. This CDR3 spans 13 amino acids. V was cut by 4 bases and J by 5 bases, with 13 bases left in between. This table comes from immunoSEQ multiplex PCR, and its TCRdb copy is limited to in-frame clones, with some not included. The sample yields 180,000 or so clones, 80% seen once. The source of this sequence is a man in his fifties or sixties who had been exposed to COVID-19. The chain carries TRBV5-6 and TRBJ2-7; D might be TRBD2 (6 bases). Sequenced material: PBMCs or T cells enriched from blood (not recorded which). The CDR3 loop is CASSRDWRHEQYF. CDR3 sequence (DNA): TGTGCCAGCAGCCGGGACTGGCGACACGAGCAGTACTTC.